This TCR beta chain was found in a study of blood T cell repertoires in COVID-19. Study summary: Italy, Spain and the United States were the sources of the convalescent and acute COVID-19 samples. Sources were T cells, B-cell-depleted T cells, or PBMCs; the material itself was cDNA or gDNA.

The CDR3 has 14 residues. J was trimmed by 1 base and V by 6 bases; bases with no gene match: 1. From germline, CDR1 is MNHEY and CDR2 SVGAGI. Per the study methods: Amplification of reference gene primers was used by the study to estimate nucleated cell counts. Some clones are missing from TCRdb's copy, which holds only in-frame ones; the method was immunoSEQ multiplex PCR. V and J calls and clone size are those listed in that table; D and trimming were worked out from the DNA. The sample holds tens of thousands of clones, over 75% seen once. The sample was peripheral blood. The chain recombines TRBV6-5 with TRBJ1-5; 9 nucleotides line up with TRBD1. This TCR derives from a human donor in a cohort sampled during active COVID-19. The CDR3, as DNA: TGTGCCAGCAGGGGGACAGGGAGCAATCAGCCCCAGCATTTT. Translation gives CASRGTGSNQPQHF.